Detailed here is one TCR beta chain. Its antigen is currently unknown. The data were taken from a study of shared clonotypes between healthy human individuals. All donors were healthy HIV-negative adults lacking recent acute infections or vaccinations. Broader study findings: On the whole, naive subsets had larger estimated richness than memory subsets had.

Each cell subset's genomic DNA was divided evenly among several immunoSEQ plates. Sequenced by immunoSEQ multiplex PCR; TCRdb stores in-frame clones only, minus some. The profile covers 400,000 to 600,000 clones, with roughly 95% appearing a single time and 0.05% to 0.08% taken by the ten largest. Sequencing was done on a sample of naive CD4+ T cells sorted from blood. Subset indicated: CD45RA+ positively selected. The TCR sequence derives from a woman aged 25 to 45 in good health.

The CDR3 is CASSLAATVPEKLFF. DNA of the CDR3: TGTGCCAGCAGTTTGGCCGCGACAGTTCCTGAAAAACTGTTTTTT. This chain uses TRBV27 with TRBJ1-4; TRBD1 might be the D (5 bases). Deletions cut 3 bases from V and 7 bases from J, with 15 bases between. Germline CDR1 is MNHEY and CDR2 is SMNVEV (reference sequence). This CDR3 has 15 amino acids.